Each of the 26 T cell receptor beta chains below was sequenced from the same sample in a study of cytotoxic CD8 clonotypes in ibrutinib-treated CLL. The protocol was immunoSEQ multiplex PCR, while the TCRdb copy is restricted to in-frame clones and leaves out a portion. The sample consists of around 91,000 clones, 85% to 90% of them appearing once. The sample was PBMCs, taken before ibrutinib treatment. All receptors come from a human donor with chronic lymphocytic leukemia.

This clone is labeled medium-sized (0.01 to 0.1%). The chain combines TRBV7-2 with TRBJ1-4, with a possible D match to TRBD1 (6 bases). CDR1 is SGHTA and CDR2 is FQGNSA in the germline V gene. The CDR3 sequence is 15 residues long. The ends were cut back, 1 base at V and 7 bases at J, with 13 bases in the middle. CDR3 amino acids: CASSLVGAPGEKLFF. The CDR3 DNA follows: TGTGCCAGCAGCTTAGTGGGGGCGCCGGGTGAAAAACTGTTTTTT.

The V and J genes are TRBV5-6 and TRBJ1-5; 12 bases map to TRBD1. In germline, CDR1 is SGHDT, CDR2 YYEEEE. CDR3 length: 16 amino acids. The V segment lost 3 bases and the J segment 3 bases; nucleotides outside the gene matches: 4. The CDR3 protein is CASSWGQGAPNQPQHF. In DNA form, the CDR3 reads TGTGCCAGCAGCTGGGGACAGGGGGCACCCAATCAGCCCCAGCATTTT.

The chain joins TRBV5-1 to TRBJ2-6; 8 nucleotides line up with TRBD1. From germline, CDR1 is SGHRS and CDR2 YFSETQ. The CDR3 extends over 17 amino acids. Unmatched junction bases numbered 7, after V lost 5 bases and J lost 0 bases. CDR3 region: CASSEYGQGSGANVLTF. DNA for the CDR3: TGCGCCAGCAGTGAATACGGACAGGGCTCTGGGGCCAACGTCCTGACTTTC.

The chain recombines TRBV7-9 with TRBJ2-3; D gene ambiguous. Germline-derived CDR1 and CDR2 are SEHNR and FQNEAQ (reference sequence). The CDR3 consists of 12 residues. With 2 bases removed from V and 4 bases from J, the gap between germline ends came to 4 bases. The CDR3 sequence is CASSLKADTQYF. The CDR3 DNA follows: TGTGCCAGCAGCTTAAAGGCAGATACGCAGTATTTT.

The rearrangement uses TRBV9 and TRBJ2-5; TRBD1 matches at 7 bases. Germline loops: CDR1 SGDLS, CDR2 YYNGEE. The CDR3 loop spans 15 amino acids. V shed 5 bases, J shed 7 bases, and the junction held 14 bases outside the gene matches. The CDR3 loop is CASSERSGTAGTQYF. In nucleotides, the CDR3 is TGTGCCAGCAGTGAACGCTCCGGGACAGCCGGGACCCAGTACTTC.

The count of this clone is one. The chain combines TRBV6-5 with TRBJ2-7; D is unresolved. The CDR3 totals 11 residues. The V end lost 7 bases, the J end lost 3 bases, and 7 bases lay between the germline ends. Germline V gene sequence: CDR1 MNHEY, CDR2 SVGAGI. The CDR3 reads CASTMGYEQYF. In DNA, the CDR3 is TGTGCCAGCACCATGGGCTACGAGCAGTACTTC.

V and J are TRBV28 and TRBJ2-7; the D gene is possibly TRBD2 (6 bases). Germline V CDR1 and CDR2: MDHEN, SYDVKM. The germline V and J ends were trimmed by 3 bases and 2 bases, with 17 bases remaining between them. The length of the CDR3 is 16 residues. CDR3 protein: CASSLQSGGGTYEQYF. As DNA, the CDR3 is TGTGCCAGCAGTTTGCAATCTGGGGGAGGAACCTACGAGCAGTACTTC.

This sequence joins TRBV7-9 and TRBJ2-1; D assignment may be TRBD1 or TRBD2 (6 bases each). The germline V and J ends were trimmed by 1 base and 3 bases, with 13 bases remaining between them. The CDR3 loop spans 16 amino acids. Germline loops: CDR1 SEHNR, CDR2 FQNEAQ (reference sequence). CDR3 sequence reads: CASSLEGGLGYNEQFF. CDR3 DNA: TGTGCCAGCAGCTTAGAGGGGGGACTGGGCTACAATGAGCAGTTCTTC. The variable domain in full, completed from reference TRBV7-9 and TRBJ2-1, reads DTGVSQNPRHKITKRGQNVTFRCDPISEHNRLYWYRQTLGQGPEFLTYFQNEAQLEKSRLLSDRFSAERPKGSFSTLEIQRTEQGDSAMYLCASSLEGGLGYNEQFFGPGTRLTVL.

The V and J genes are TRBV28 and TRBJ2-7; tentatively, D is TRBD2 (6 bases). Trimming removed 11 bases at V and 2 bases at J, with 16 bases between. Germline CDR1 reads MDHEN; CDR2 reads SYDVKM. The CDR3 extends over 13 amino acids. The CDR3, as DNA: TGTGCCGGAGCCGGGACTCCGGCCTACGAGCAGTACTTC. Translation: CAGAGTPAYEQYF.

CDR3 in amino acids: CASRWQGDNTGELFF. The CDR3 DNA is TGTGCCAGCAGGTGGCAGGGGGACAACACCGGGGAGCTGTTTTTT. J is TRBJ2-2 and V is TRBV2, with 7 bases identical to TRBD1. The CDR3 sequence is 15 residues long. In germline, CDR1 is SNHLY, CDR2 FYNNEI. Trimming removed 6 bases from V and 2 bases from J; junction bases left unmatched: 6.

V and J are TRBV30 and TRBJ2-3; possible D gene TRBD1, 6 bases. Trimming shortened V by 1 base and J by 8 bases, and 13 bases separated the two germline ends. The germline CDR1 and CDR2 sequences are GTSNPN and SVGIG (reference sequence). There are 13 residues in the CDR3. The CDR3, as DNA: TGTGCCTGGAGTGCCCACAGGGAAGGTACGCAGTATTTT. As protein: CAWSAHREGTQYF.

This clone was seen more than once but under ten times. The chain employs TRBV27 and TRBJ1-2; maybe TRBD1 (6 bases). Germline CDR1 and CDR2: MNHEY and SMNVEV (reference sequence). V shed 6 bases and J shed 1 base, with 12 bases lying between them. CDR3 length equals 14 residues. In DNA form, the CDR3 reads TGTGCCAGCAGGCTAAAACAGGGTAACTATGGCTACACCTTC. Amino acid sequence: CASRLKQGNYGYTF.

The J gene is TRBJ2-3, the V gene TRBV19, with D unresolved. CDR1 LNHDA and CDR2 SQIVND come from the germline V gene (reference sequence). The V gene lost 10 bases and the J gene lost 4 bases, with 18 bases spanning the gap. The CDR3 loop spans 14 amino acids. CDR3 region: CATSHGRRPDTQYF. In nucleotides, the CDR3 is TGTGCCACCAGCCATGGCAGGCGCCCAGATACGCAGTATTTT.

This clone has only a few counts. This chain joins TRBV7-9 and TRBJ2-1, with a tentative D call TRBD2 (5 bases). The germline gives CDR1 SEHNR, CDR2 FQNEAQ (reference sequence). The CDR3 runs 14 residues. Between the trimmed V and J ends, which lost 2 bases and 5 bases, there was a span of 10 bases. The CDR3 here is CASSLSVGDNEQFF. The CDR3 nucleotides read TGTGCCAGCAGCTTATCGGTCGGGGACAATGAGCAGTTCTTC. Drawing the rest from reference TRBV7-9 and TRBJ2-1, the complete variable domain is DTGVSQNPRHKITKRGQNVTFRCDPISEHNRLYWYRQTLGQGPEFLTYFQNEAQLEKSRLLSDRFSAERPKGSFSTLEIQRTEQGDSAMYLCASSLSVGDNEQFFGPGTRLTVL.

The genes are TRBV27 and TRBJ1-4; 7 bases align to TRBD1. From germline, CDR1 is MNHEY and CDR2 SMNVEV (reference sequence). The J segment lost 3 bases and the V segment lost 7 bases, leaving 11 bases of the junction unmatched. This CDR3 contains 16 residues. The CDR3, as DNA: TGTGCCAGCACCACTAAGGGACAGTGGGCTAATGAAAAACTGTTTTTT. Translation: CASTTKGQWANEKLFF.

CDR3 nucleotide sequence: TGTGCCAGTAGCCAACCTTACAGGGGCGAGCAGTTCTTC. It is translated as CASSQPYRGEQFF. J is TRBJ2-1 and V is TRBV19, with 7 bases matching TRBD1. The CDR3 runs to 13 residues. Germline CDR1 LNHDA, CDR2 SQIVND (reference sequence). After removal of 6 bases from V and 10 bases from J, the junction contained 9 bases not matched to a gene.

The chain carries TRBV23-1 and TRBJ2-3; D is ambiguous. TRBV23-1 is designated an ORF whose function remains uncertain. The CDR3 contains 11 residues. V dropped 11 bases and J dropped 3 bases, with 9 bases sitting between them. The CDR3, as DNA: TGCGCCCGCCGGGTGACAGATACGCAGTATTTT. Translated, it gives CARRVTDTQYF.

This chain uses TRBV5-1 with TRBJ1-4, with 8 bases lining up with TRBD1. J was trimmed by 7 bases and V by 0 bases; bases with no gene match: 8. The CDR3 runs 16 residues. Germline V gene sequence: CDR1 SGHRS, CDR2 YFSETQ. The CDR3 here is CASSLELNRGAEKLFF. As DNA, the CDR3 is TGCGCCAGCAGCTTGGAGTTGAACAGGGGGGCTGAAAAACTGTTTTTT.

For the CDR3, the DNA is TGTGCCGTACAGGGGGGAATCTACGAGCAGTACTTC. Protein: CAVQGGIYEQYF. V usage is TRBV28 and J usage is TRBJ2-7, with 8 bases identical to TRBD1. V was pared by 11 bases and J by 3 bases, with 6 bases of the junction left unmatched. CDR3 length: 12 residues. CDR1 and CDR2 (germline): MDHEN, SYDVKM.

The rearrangement joins TRBV28 to TRBJ2-7, with 14 bases that match TRBD2. Losses at the gene ends were 7 bases for V and 5 bases for J; bases not matched to a gene: 13. Germline assignment: CDR1 MDHEN and CDR2 SYDVKM. CDR3 length: 17 residues. CDR3 coding DNA: TGTGCCAGCACCCAAAGGGGGGGACTAGCGGGAGATAACGAGCAGTACTTC. As protein: CASTQRGGLAGDNEQYF.

V gene TRBV5-1 combines with J gene TRBJ2-5; D is uncertain. The CDR3 sequence is 16 residues long. Trimming stripped 0 bases from V and 1 base from J, with 13 bases between. Germline V gives CDR1 SGHRS, CDR2 YFSETQ. Written as DNA, the CDR3 is TGCGCCAGCAGCTTGGGTAACCCTATGCGCCAAGAGACCCAGTACTTC. It is translated as CASSLGNPMRQETQYF.

CDR3 bases: TGTGCCAGCAGTGTACAGGGGTTCCACACTGAAGCTTTCTTT. Translating gives CASSVQGFHTEAFF. The genes are TRBV6-5 and TRBJ1-1; 7 bases are a match to TRBD1. The germline V gene has CDR1 MNHEY and CDR2 SVGAGI. CDR3 size: 14 residues. The trim removed 5 bases at V and 3 bases at J, leaving 6 bases unmatched.

The genes are TRBV28 and TRBJ1-5, with D unclear. V dropped 6 bases and J dropped 2 bases, with 8 bases sitting between them. This CDR3 is built from 13 residues. Per germline, CDR1 MDHEN and CDR2 SYDVKM. The CDR3 region is CASRLDGNQPQHF. In nucleotides, the CDR3 is TGTGCCAGCAGGCTGGATGGCAATCAGCCCCAGCATTTT.

V is TRBV5-1 and J is TRBJ2-1, with TRBD1 matching 9 bases. CDR3 length: 15 amino acids. V dropped 7 bases and J dropped 6; count of bases not matched to a gene: 11. The germline V gene has CDR1 SGHRS and CDR2 YFSETQ. The CDR3 coding sequence is TGCGCCAGCTCCAGGGGGGACAGGGAGTTCAATGAGCAGTTCTTC. Translating gives CASSRGDREFNEQFF.

The chain links TRBV28 to TRBJ1-4; D unclear. The CDR3 is 14 amino acids. V lost 3 bases, J lost 7 bases, and 12 bases lay in between. The germline V gene encodes CDR1 MDHEN and CDR2 SYDVKM. In DNA, the CDR3 is TGTGCCAGCAGTTTTCCGGGATCGGGTGAAAAACTGTTTTTT. Encoded protein: CASSFPGSGEKLFF. The full variable domain, rest sourced from reference TRBV28 and TRBJ1-4, is DVKVTQSSRYLVKRTGEKVFLECVQDMDHENMFWYRQDPGLGLRLIYFSYDVKMKEKGDIPEGYSVSREKKERFSLILESASTNQTSMYLCASSFPGSGEKLFFGSGTQLSVL.

This chain uses TRBV2 with TRBJ1-5; no reliable D call. The V gene's germline CDR1 is SNHLY and CDR2 FYNNEI. There are 14 residues in the CDR3. Trimming cost V 3 bases and J 3 bases, with 9 bases left between them. CDR3: CASSDRVNNQPQHF. CDR3 in DNA: TGTGCCAGCAGTGATAGGGTAAACAATCAGCCCCAGCATTTT.